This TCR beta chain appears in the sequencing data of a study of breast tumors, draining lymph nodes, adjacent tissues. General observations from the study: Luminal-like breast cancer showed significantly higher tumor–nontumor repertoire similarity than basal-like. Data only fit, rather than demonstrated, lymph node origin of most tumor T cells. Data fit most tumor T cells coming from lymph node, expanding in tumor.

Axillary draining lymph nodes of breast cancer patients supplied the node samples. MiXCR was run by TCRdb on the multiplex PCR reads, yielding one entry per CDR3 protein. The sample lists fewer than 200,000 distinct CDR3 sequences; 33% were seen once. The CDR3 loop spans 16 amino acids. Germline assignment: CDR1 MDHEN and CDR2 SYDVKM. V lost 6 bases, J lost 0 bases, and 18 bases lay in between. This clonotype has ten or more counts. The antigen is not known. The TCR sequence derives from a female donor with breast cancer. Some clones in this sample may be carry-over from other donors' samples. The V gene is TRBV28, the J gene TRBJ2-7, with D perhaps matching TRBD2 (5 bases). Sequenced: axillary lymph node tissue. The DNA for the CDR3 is TGTGCCAGCAGCCCCTCGACACTAGTAGGCTCCTACGAGCAGTACTTC. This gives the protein CASSPSTLVGSYEQYF.